The T cell receptor beta chain described here comes from a study of regulatory T cells in long-lasting Graves disease. General study points: Accuracy may have suffered from the small sample size. Study was limited to peripheral blood, excluding thyroid tissue.

HTBI primers from iRepertoire and Arm-PCR of CDR3 regions yielded the TCR beta libraries. In TCRdb, the multiplex PCR reads were re-called with MiXCR into one record per CDR3 protein. Seen here are around 400,000 distinct CDR3 sequences, roughly 16% observed once, and the top ten hold 22%. The CDR3 loop spans 14 amino acids. Germline V gives CDR1 MRHNA, CDR2 SNTAGT. This clonotype was picked up a small number of times. The antigen is unknown. The junction departs from germline at one end; a sequencing error may be responsible. Noted time point: newly diagnosed GD, antithyroid drugs for less than 3 months. From PBMCs, RNA was extracted and then used to make the TCR library.

This clonotype was sampled from a female donor with Graves disease. V gene TRBV6-4 combines with J gene TRBJ1-2; a weak D match, TRBD1 (5 bases). The material sequenced was peripheral blood mononuclear cells (PBMCs), taken at new diagnosis, from a patient treated with antithyroid drugs. CDR3 sequence reads: CASSYSGTYYGYTF. The CDR3 nucleotides read TGTGCCAGCAGTTACTCGGGGACCTACTATGGCTACACCTTC.